The source of this T cell receptor beta chain is a study of blood T cell repertoires in COVID-19. About the research overall: Collection of acute and convalescent COVID-19 samples took place in the United States, Italy and Spain.

The protocol was immunoSEQ multiplex PCR, while the TCRdb copy is restricted to in-frame clones and leaves out a portion. The table records hundreds of thousands of clones, about nine tenths of them present only once. This CDR3 is 18 amino acids long. Looked up from germline, CDR1 is WSHSY and CDR2 is SAAADI. V was clipped by 6 bases and J by 1 base; unmatched bases: 10. Across about two dozen US areas, participants ranged in age from 18 to 89 years. Assignments of participants to cohorts depended upon their own reported clinical history. Recovery among Cohort 3 donors was established by two negative PCRs, clearance, or symptom resolution.

V usage is TRBV10-2 and J usage is TRBJ2-3; TRBD2 agrees at 13 bases. The clonotype originates from a man between 40 and 49 years old who had recovered from COVID-19. Material for sequencing was PBMCs or T cells enriched from blood (not recorded which). CDR3 sequence reads: CASRLPLGLAGGTDTQYF. CDR3 nucleotide sequence: TGCGCCAGCAGGCTTCCGCTCGGACTAGCGGGGGGCACAGATACGCAGTATTTT.